This is a list of T cell receptor beta chains from one sample in a study of control samples from healthy donors and cancer patients. Only in-frame clones appear in the TCRdb table, and some are missing; sequencing was by immunoSEQ multiplex PCR. The sample contains 90,000 to 100,000 clones, around three quarters of which appear only once. Sequenced sample: blood. These receptors were obtained from a woman aged 25 to 39 in good health. Each CDR3 is given with its conserved first and last residue. Each record gives: J gene, clone size, D gene, V gene, CDR3 protein, CDR3 DNA. A D gene is named only where the DNA matches it firmly. Some rows mark clone size as missing; the rest say once, few, many or name a class of expanded clone.

TRBJ1-1	-	-	TRBV6-2/TRBV6-3	CASSTHRGLLNTEAFF	TGTGCCAGCAGTACCCATCGCGGACTGTTGAACACTGAAGCTTTCTTT
TRBJ2-3	-	-	TRBV7-9	CASSPDAVRDTQYF	TGTGCCAGCAGCCCAGACGCGGTCCGAGATACGCAGTATTTT
TRBJ1-2	-	-	TRBV5-1	CASSLRDPNYGYTF	TGCGCCAGCAGCTTGCGGGACCCAAACTATGGCTACACCTTC
TRBJ1-1	-	-	TRBV6-5	CASTGGLMNTEAFF	TGTGCCAGCACTGGGGGCCTGATGAACACTGAAGCTTTCTTT
TRBJ1-5	-	TRBD1	TRBV6-6	CASSQGQGLEPQHF	TGTGCCAGCAGTCAGGGACAGGGGCTCGAGCCCCAGCATTTT
TRBJ1-2	-	TRBD1	TRBV11-2	CASSERTGVPHGYTF	TGTGCCAGCAGCGAACGGACAGGGGTGCCTCATGGCTACACCTTC
TRBJ2-5	-	-	TRBV3-1/TRBV3-2	CASSQPHESRREAQYF	TGTGCCAGCAGCCAACCCCACGAAAGCCGGAGAGAGGCCCAGTACTTC
TRBJ2-1	-	-	TRBV30	CAWSVPGGAVNEQFF	TGTGCCTGGAGTGTACCAGGGGGGGCAGTCAATGAGCAGTTCTTC
TRBJ2-7	few	-	TRBV6-6	CASSYGEYEQYF	TGTGCCAGCAGTTACGGAGAATACGAGCAGTACTTC
TRBJ1-2	few	TRBD1	TRBV20-1	CSASPGQGPEGYTF	TGCAGTGCTAGTCCGGGACAGGGGCCAGAGGGCTACACCTTC